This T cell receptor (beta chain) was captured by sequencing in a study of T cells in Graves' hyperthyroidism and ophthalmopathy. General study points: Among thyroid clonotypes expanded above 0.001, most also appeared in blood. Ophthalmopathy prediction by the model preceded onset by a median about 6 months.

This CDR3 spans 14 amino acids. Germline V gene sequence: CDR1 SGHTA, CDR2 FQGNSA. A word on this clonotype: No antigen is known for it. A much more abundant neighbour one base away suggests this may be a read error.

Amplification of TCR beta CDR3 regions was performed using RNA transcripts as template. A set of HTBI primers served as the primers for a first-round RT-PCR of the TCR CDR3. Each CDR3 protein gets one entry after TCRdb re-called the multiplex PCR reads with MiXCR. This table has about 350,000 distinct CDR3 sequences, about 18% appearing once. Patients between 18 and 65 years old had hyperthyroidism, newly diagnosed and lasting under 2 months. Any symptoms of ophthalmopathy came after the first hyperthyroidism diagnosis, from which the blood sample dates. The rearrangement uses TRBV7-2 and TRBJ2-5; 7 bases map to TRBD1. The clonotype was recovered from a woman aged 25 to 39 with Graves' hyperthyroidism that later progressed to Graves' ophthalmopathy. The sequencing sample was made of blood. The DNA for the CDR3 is TGTGCCAACAGCTCGGCGACAGGGACAGAGACCCAGTACTTC. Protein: CANSSATGTETQYF.